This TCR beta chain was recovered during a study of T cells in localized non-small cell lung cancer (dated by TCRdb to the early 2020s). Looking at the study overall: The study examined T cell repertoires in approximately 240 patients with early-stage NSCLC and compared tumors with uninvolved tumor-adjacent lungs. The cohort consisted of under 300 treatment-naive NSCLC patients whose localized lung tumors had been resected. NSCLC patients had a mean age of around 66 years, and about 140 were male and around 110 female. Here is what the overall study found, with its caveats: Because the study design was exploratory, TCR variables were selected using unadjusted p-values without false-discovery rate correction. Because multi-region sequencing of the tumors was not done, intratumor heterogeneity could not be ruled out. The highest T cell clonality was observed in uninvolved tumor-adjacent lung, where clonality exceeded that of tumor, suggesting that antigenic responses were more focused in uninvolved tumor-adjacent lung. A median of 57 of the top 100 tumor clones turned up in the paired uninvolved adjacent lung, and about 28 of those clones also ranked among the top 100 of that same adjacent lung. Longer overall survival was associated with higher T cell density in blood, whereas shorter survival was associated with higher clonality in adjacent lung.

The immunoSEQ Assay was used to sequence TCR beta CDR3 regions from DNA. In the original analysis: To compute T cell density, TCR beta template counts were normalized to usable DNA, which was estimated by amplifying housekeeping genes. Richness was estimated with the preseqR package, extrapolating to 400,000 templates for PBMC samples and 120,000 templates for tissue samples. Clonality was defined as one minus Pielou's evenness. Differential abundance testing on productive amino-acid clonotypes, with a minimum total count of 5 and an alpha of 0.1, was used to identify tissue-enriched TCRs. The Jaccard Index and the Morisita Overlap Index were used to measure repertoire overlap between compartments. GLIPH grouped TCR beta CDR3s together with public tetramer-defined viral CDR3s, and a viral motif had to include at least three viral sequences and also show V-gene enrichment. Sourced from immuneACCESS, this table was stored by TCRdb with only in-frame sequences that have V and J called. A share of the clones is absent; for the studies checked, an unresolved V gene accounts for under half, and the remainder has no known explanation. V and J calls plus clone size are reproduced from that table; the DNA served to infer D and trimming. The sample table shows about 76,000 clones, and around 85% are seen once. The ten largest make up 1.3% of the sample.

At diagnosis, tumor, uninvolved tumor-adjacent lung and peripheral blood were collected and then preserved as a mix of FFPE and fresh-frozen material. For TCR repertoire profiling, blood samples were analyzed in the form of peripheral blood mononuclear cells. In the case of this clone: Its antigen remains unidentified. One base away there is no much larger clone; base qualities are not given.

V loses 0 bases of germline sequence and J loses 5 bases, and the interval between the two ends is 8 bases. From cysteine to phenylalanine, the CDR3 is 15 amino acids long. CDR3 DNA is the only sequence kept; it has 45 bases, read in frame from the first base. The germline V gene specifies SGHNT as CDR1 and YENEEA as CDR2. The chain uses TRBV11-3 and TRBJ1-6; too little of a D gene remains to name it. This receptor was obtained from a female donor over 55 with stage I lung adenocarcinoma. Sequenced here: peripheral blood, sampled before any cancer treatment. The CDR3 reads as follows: CASSLEYSDNSPLHF. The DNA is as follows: TGTGCCAGCAGCTTAGAGTACAGTGATAATTCACCCCTCCACTTT.